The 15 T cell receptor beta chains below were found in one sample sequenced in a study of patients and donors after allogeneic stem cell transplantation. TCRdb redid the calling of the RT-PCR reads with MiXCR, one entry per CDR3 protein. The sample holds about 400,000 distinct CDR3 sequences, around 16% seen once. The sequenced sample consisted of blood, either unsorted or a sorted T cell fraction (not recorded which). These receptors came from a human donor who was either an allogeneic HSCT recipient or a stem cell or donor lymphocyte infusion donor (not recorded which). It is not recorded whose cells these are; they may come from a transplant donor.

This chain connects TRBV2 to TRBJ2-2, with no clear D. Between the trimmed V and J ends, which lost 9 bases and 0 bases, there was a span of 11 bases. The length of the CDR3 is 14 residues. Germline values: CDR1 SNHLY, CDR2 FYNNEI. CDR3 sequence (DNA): TGTGCCAGTGGCGGTTTAGCGAACACCGGGGAGCTGTTTTTT. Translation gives CASGGLANTGELFF.

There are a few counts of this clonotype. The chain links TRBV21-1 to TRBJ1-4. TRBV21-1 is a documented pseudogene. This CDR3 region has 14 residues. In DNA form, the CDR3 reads TGTGCCAGCAGCAAAGGACGGAATAATGAAAAACTGTTTTTT. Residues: CASSKGRNNEKLFF.

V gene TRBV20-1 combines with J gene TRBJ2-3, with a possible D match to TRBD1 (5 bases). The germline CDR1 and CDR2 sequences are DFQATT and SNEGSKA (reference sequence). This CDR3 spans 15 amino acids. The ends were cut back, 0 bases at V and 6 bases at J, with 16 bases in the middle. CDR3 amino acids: CSARDGAPRVDTQYF. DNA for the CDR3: TGCAGTGCTAGAGATGGGGCTCCCCGTGTGGATACGCAGTATTTT.

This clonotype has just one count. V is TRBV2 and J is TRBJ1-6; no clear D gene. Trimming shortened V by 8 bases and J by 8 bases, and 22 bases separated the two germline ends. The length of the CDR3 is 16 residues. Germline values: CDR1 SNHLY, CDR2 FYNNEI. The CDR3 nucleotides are TGTGCCAGCCGCCGCCGCCGGCTTTCGGTAGATTCACCCCTCCACTTT. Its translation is CASRRRRLSVDSPLHF.

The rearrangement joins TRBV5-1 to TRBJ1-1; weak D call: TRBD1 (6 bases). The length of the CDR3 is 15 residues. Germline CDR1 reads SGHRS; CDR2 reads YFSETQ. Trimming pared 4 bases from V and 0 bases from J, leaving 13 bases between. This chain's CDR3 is CASSPQQGLNTEAFF. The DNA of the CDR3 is TGCGCCAGCAGCCCTCAACAGGGCCTGAACACTGAAGCTTTCTTT.

This CDR3 is CSVEDTQGWYGYTF. The CDR3 nucleotides are TGCAGCGTTGAAGATACACAGGGCTGGTATGGCTACACCTTC. The chain uses TRBV29-1 and TRBJ1-2; possible D gene TRBD1, 6 bases. The CDR3 runs to 14 residues. The ends were cut back, 0 bases at V and 5 bases at J, with 13 bases in the middle. Germline assignment: CDR1 SQVTM and CDR2 ANQGSEA.

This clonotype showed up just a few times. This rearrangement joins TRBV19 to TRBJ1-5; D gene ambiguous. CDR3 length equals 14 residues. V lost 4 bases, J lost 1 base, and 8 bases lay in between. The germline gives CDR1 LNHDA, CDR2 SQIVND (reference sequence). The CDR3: CASSRRGSNQPQHF. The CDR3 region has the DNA TGTGCCAGTAGTAGAAGAGGCAGCAATCAGCCCCAGCATTTT.

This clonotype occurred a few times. Here the CDR3 reads CASSLGTSGGIQETQYF. As DNA, the CDR3 is TGCGCCAGCAGCTTGGGGACTAGCGGGGGGATCCAAGAGACCCAGTACTTC. This rearrangement joins TRBV5-1 to TRBJ2-5; 14 nucleotides agree with TRBD2. Germline CDR1 is SGHRS and CDR2 is YFSETQ. The CDR3 consists of 17 residues. Unmatched junction bases numbered 2, after V lost 0 bases and J lost 1 base.

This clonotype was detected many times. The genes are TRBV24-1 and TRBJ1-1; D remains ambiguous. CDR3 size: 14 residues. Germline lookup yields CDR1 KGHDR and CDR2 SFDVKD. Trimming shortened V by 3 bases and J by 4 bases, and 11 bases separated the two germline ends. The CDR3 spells CATSDARVPTEAFF. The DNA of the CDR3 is TGTGCCACCAGTGATGCTAGGGTACCCACTGAAGCTTTCTTT.

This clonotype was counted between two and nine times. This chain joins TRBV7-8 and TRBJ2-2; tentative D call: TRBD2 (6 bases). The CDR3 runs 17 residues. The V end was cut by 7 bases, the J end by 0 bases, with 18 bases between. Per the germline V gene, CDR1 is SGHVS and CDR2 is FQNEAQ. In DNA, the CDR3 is TGTGCCAGCACCCTCCCCGGGTCTAGCGCGAACACCGGGGAGCTGTTTTTT. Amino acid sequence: CASTLPGSSANTGELFF.

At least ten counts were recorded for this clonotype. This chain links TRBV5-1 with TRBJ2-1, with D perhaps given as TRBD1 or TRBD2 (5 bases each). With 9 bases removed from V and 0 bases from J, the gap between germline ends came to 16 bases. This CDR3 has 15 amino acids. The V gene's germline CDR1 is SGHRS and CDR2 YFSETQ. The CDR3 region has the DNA TGCGCCACTCGGCTGAGGGACGCCTCCTACAATGAGCAGTTCTTC. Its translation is CATRLRDASYNEQFF. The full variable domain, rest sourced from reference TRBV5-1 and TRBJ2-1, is KAGVTQTPRYLIKTRGQQVTLSCSPISGHRSVSWYQQTPGQGLQFLFEYFSETQRNKGNFPGRFSGRQFSNSRSEMNVSTLELGDSALYLCATRLRDASYNEQFFGPGTRLTVL.

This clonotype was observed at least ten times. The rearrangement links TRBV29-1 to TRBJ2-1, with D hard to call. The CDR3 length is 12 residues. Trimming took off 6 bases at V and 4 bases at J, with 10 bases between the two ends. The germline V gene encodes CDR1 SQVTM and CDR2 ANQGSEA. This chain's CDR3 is CSVGAGYNEQFF. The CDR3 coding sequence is TGCAGCGTGGGTGCCGGTTACAATGAGCAGTTCTTC.

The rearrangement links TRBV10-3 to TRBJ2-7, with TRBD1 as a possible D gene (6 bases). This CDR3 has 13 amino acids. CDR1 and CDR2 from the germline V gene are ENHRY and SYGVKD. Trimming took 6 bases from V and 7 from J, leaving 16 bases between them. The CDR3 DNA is TGTGCCATCAGCGGACAGACAACGGGGGAGCAGTACTTC. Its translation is CAISGQTTGEQYF.

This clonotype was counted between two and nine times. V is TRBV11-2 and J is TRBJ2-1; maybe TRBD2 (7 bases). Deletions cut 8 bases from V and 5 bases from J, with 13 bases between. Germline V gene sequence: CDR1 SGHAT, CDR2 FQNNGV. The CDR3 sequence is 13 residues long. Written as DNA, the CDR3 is TGTGCCAGCCTATGGGGGGGCAACAATGAGCAGTTCTTC. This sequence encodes CASLWGGNNEQFF.

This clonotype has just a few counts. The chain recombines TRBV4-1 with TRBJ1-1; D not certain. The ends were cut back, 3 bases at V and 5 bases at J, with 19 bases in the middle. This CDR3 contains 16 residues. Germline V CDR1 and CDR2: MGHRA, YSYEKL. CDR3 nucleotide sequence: TGCGCCAGCAGCCACTCCACTCAGCCGCGATGGACTGAAGCTTTCTTT. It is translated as CASSHSTQPRWTEAFF.